This T cell receptor (beta chain) was identified during a study of vaccination and CD4 T cells after COVID-19. Study-level information: The cells were exposed to overlapping spike peptides originating from SARS-CoV-2, HCoV-NL63, HCoV-OC43 and HCoV-229E for stimulation.

This clonotype was seen more than once but under ten times. Its antigen is still unknown. Researchers used the Oncomine TCR Beta short-read assay to sequence DNA from cultured CD4+ T cells. TCRdb re-derived calls from the PCR reads in MiXCR, one entry per CDR3 protein. The data hold about 10,000 distinct CDR3 sequences, with over 55% observed a single time. Sample treatment: approximately 11-day PBMC culture with coronavirus spike peptide pools or control peptides (ViraFEST assay). TCRs were sequenced by ViraFEST after antigen-specific T cells had been expanded with peptide pools. Sequenced sample: CD4+ T cells from blood, cultured in vitro. The receptor's source is a human donor who had recovered from COVID-19.

CDR3 region: CASSEEYSPLHF. In DNA form, the CDR3 reads TGTGCCAGCAGTGAAGAGTATTCACCCCTCCACTTT. This sequence joins TRBV2 and TRBJ1-6, with D hard to call. The CDR3 runs to 12 residues. Germline V CDR1 and CDR2: SNHLY, FYNNEI. Trimming removed 1 base at V and 8 bases at J, with 3 bases between. The variable domain in full, completed from reference TRBV2 and TRBJ1-6, reads EPEVTQTPSHQVTQMGQEVILRCVPISNHLYFYWYRQILGQKVEFLVSFYNNEISEKSEIFDDQFSVERPDGSNFTLKIRSTKLEDSAMYFCASSEEYSPLHFGNGTRLTVT.